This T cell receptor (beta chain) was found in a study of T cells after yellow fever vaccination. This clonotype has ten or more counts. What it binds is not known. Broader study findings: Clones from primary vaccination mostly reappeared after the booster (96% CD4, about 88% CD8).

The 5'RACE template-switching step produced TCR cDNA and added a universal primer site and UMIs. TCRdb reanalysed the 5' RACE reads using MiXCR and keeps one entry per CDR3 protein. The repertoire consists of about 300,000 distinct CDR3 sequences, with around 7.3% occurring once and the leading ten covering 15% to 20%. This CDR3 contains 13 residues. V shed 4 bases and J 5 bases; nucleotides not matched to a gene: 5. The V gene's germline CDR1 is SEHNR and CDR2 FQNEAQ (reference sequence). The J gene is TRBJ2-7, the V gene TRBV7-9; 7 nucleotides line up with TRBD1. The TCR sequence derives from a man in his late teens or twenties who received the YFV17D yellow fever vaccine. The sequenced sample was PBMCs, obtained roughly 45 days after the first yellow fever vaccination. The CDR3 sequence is CASSSRQGHEQYF. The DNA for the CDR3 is TGTGCCAGCAGCTCTAGACAGGGCCACGAGCAGTACTTC.